These 22 T cell receptor beta chains originate from one sample sequenced in a study of shared clonotypes between healthy human individuals. Sequenced by immunoSEQ multiplex PCR; TCRdb stores in-frame clones only, minus some. The sample holds 740,000 or so clones, more than 70% seen once. Material for sequencing was memory CD4+ T cells sorted from blood. The subset is: CD45RA-negative fraction. These receptors originate from a woman under 40 in good health.

This clone has more than one count but fewer than ten. The V gene is TRBV28, the J gene TRBJ2-7, with a possible D match to TRBD1 (5 bases). Germline V gene data show CDR1 as MDHEN and CDR2 as SYDVKM. The V end was cut by 4 bases, the J end by 3 bases, with 10 bases between. This CDR3 region has 13 residues. The CDR3 region is CASSSPDIYEQYF. The CDR3 DNA follows: TGTGCCAGCAGTTCACCGGACATCTACGAGCAGTACTTC.

V is TRBV6-6 and J is TRBJ1-2; D perhaps matches TRBD1 (5 bases). Germline V CDR1 and CDR2: MNHNY, SVGAGI (reference sequence). V was pared by 5 bases and J by 5 bases, with 15 bases between. CDR3 length: 14 amino acids. CDR3 sequence reads: CASSRQTSIYGYTF. In DNA form, the CDR3 reads TGTGCCAGCAGTCGACAGACCTCAATATATGGCTACACCTTC.

The chain carries TRBV7-6 and TRBJ2-1; no clear D gene. The CDR3 contains 12 residues. Trimming pared 5 bases from V and 7 bases from J, leaving 9 bases between. CDR1 and CDR2 (germline): SGHVS, FNYEAQ. CDR3 amino acids: CASSAPWNEQFF. CDR3 nucleotides: TGTGCCAGCAGCGCCCCGTGGAATGAGCAGTTCTTC.

This chain connects TRBV4-1 to TRBJ1-1; perhaps TRBD1 as D (6 bases). CDR1 MGHRA and CDR2 YSYEKL come from the germline V gene. CDR3 length: 18 residues. V was cut by 5 bases and J by 3 bases, with 25 bases left in between. The CDR3 DNA reads as TGCGCCAGCAGCTCGTACCTGAGGGACATCGGAGGGGACACTGAAGCTTTCTTT. Residues: CASSSYLRDIGGDTEAFF.

This sequence joins TRBV29-1 and TRBJ2-1; weak D call: TRBD2 (6 bases). V was cut by 3 bases and J by 0 bases, with 18 bases left in between. Looked up from germline, CDR1 is SQVTM and CDR2 is ANQGSEA. This CDR3 is 17 amino acids long. The CDR3 DNA sequence: TGCAGCGTTGACGGCGGGGCGGTCCTGAGCTCCTACAATGAGCAGTTCTTC. It is translated as CSVDGGAVLSSYNEQFF.

The V gene is TRBV10-3, the J gene TRBJ1-1; TRBD1 might be the D (5 bases). There are 14 residues in the CDR3. V was cut by 6 bases and J by 1 base, with 12 bases left in between. Germline CDR1 is ENHRY and CDR2 is SYGVKD. The CDR3: CAIRPPQGNTEAFF. The CDR3 DNA reads as TGTGCCATCAGGCCCCCCCAGGGGAACACTGAAGCTTTCTTT.

A note on this clone: Other DNA variants within this sample encode the same CDR3. The rearrangement uses TRBV7-9 and TRBJ2-7; 9 nucleotides align to TRBD1. CDR1 and CDR2 (germline): SEHNR, FQNEAQ (reference sequence). CDR3 length: 13 amino acids. With V trimmed by 5 bases and J by 3 bases, 2 bases remained unmatched. The CDR3 is CASSRTGVYEQYF. The CDR3 nucleotides read TGTGCCAGCAGCCGGACAGGGGTCTACGAGCAGTACTTC.

The chain is built from TRBV7-9 and TRBJ1-4, with 7 positions matching TRBD1. V was pared by 4 bases and J by 7 bases, with 9 bases of the junction left unmatched. CDR3 length equals 15 residues. The germline CDR1 and CDR2 sequences are SEHNR and FQNEAQ (reference sequence). CDR3 residues: CASSWGQGEGEKLFF. The CDR3 bases are TGTGCCAGCAGCTGGGGTCAGGGGGAAGGTGAAAAACTGTTTTTT.

This sequence joins TRBV19 and TRBJ1-1; D is perhaps TRBD1 (5 bases). This CDR3 spans 14 amino acids. CDR1 and CDR2 (germline): LNHDA, SQIVND (reference sequence). V was trimmed by 0 bases and J by 8 bases, leaving 13 bases between them. The CDR3 region is CASSIERTPLEAFF. In nucleotides, the CDR3 is TGTGCCAGTAGTATAGAAAGGACACCCCTGGAAGCTTTCTTT.

The chain uses TRBV19 and TRBJ1-4; D not resolved. The CDR3 has 18 amino acids. Germline CDR1 and CDR2: LNHDA and SQIVND (reference sequence). V was shortened by 1 base and J by 5 bases, with 20 bases between the two germline ends. This CDR3 reads CASSIGPGAGRENEKLFF. In DNA form, the CDR3 reads TGTGCCAGTAGTATAGGCCCCGGAGCGGGCCGGGAAAATGAAAAACTGTTTTTT.

The chain couples TRBV6-5 to TRBJ2-7; tentatively, D is TRBD1 or TRBD2 (6 bases each). This CDR3 contains 13 residues. Germline assignment: CDR1 MNHEY and CDR2 SVGAGI. The V end was cut by 5 bases, the J end by 3 bases, with 11 bases between. CDR3 coding DNA: TGTGCCAGCAGTGAAGGGGGGCTCTACGAGCAGTACTTC. This sequence encodes CASSEGGLYEQYF.

This clone came up a few times. The rearrangement links TRBV2 to TRBJ2-1, with 9 bases lining up with TRBD2. V lost 7 bases, J lost 8 bases, and 9 bases stayed unmatched. This CDR3 is built from 14 residues. Germline CDR1 reads SNHLY; CDR2 reads FYNNEI. The CDR3 region is CASKETSGQDEQFF. The CDR3 DNA sequence: TGTGCCAGCAAGGAGACTAGCGGTCAGGATGAGCAGTTCTTC.

This clone was seen just once. This chain connects TRBV18 to TRBJ2-7; TRBD2 is a possible D gene (5 bases). The germline CDR1 and CDR2 sequences are KGHSH and LQKENI. CDR3 length: 16 amino acids. V was clipped by 2 bases and J by 6 bases, with 20 bases between them. The CDR3, as DNA: TGTGCCAGCTCACCATTGGCTCTTCGGGGTCGCTCCGAGCAGTACTTC. This codes for CASSPLALRGRSEQYF. Full variable domain (remainder filled in from reference TRBV18 and TRBJ2-7): NAGVMQNPRHLVRRRGQEARLRCSPMKGHSHVYWYRQLPEEGLKFMVYLQKENIIDESGMPKERFSAEFPKEGPSILRIQQVVRGDSAAYFCASSPLALRGRSEQYFGPGTRLTVT.

The CDR3: CAISAAGTGFNNEQFF. CDR3 nucleotide sequence: TGTGCCATCAGCGCCGCCGGGACAGGCTTTAACAATGAGCAGTTCTTC. V usage is TRBV10-3 and J usage is TRBJ2-1; 8 bases line up with TRBD1. The CDR3 is 16 residues long. CDR1 is ENHRY, CDR2 SYGVKD, per germline. J gave up 5 bases and V 6 bases, and 12 bases lay outside the gene matches.

This clone came up a few times. DNA of the CDR3: TGTGCCAGCAGCAAACCACGACCAACAAATGACGGGAGGCCCAAAAACAATGAGCAGTTCTTC. Its protein is CASSKPRPTNDGRPKNNEQFF. The gene calls are TRBV21-1 and TRBJ2-1; TRBD2 was called by the table and not checked on the DNA. TRBV21-1 is listed as a pseudogene. This CDR3 has 21 residues.

This chain links TRBV7-2 with TRBJ1-2, with D possibly matching TRBD1 (6 bases). CDR1 and CDR2 from the germline V gene are SGHTA and FQGNSA. V lost 3 bases and J lost 5, with 16 bases in between. The CDR3 sequence is 15 residues long. The CDR3 region is CASSFSTRGGYGYTF. CDR3 sequence (DNA): TGTGCCAGCAGCTTCTCCACCAGGGGAGGTTATGGCTACACCTTC.

The chain uses TRBV28 and TRBJ2-7; unclear D gene. The CDR3 runs to 14 residues. The V end was cut by 1 base, the J end by 0 bases, with 7 bases between. Germline-derived CDR1 and CDR2 are MDHEN and SYDVKM. CDR3 in DNA: TGTGCCAGCAGTTTATCGGGCGTCTCCTACGAGCAGTACTTC. It is translated as CASSLSGVSYEQYF.

This rearrangement joins TRBV7-8 to TRBJ1-5; D gene ambiguous. The germline V gene has CDR1 SGHVS and CDR2 FQNEAQ. V was trimmed by 3 bases and J by 6 bases, leaving 15 bases between them. CDR3 length: 15 amino acids. The DNA of the CDR3 is TGTGCCAGCAGCTTCTGGGCTGCCCTGGGTCAGCCCCAGCATTTT. Translated, it gives CASSFWAALGQPQHF.

The gene calls are TRBV6-1 and TRBJ2-7; TRBD1 matches 9 bases. The CDR3 has 16 amino acids. Germline V gene lookup returns CDR1 MNHNS and CDR2 SASEGT. Trimming at V came to 2 bases and at J to 2 bases, leaving 7 bases not matched to a gene. CDR3 region: CASSEPRDRGTYEQYF. CDR3 DNA sequence: TGTGCCAGCAGTGAACCTCGCGACAGGGGGACCTACGAGCAGTACTTC.

This clone was picked up one time. The chain recombines TRBV5-1 with TRBJ2-7, with 14 bases lining up with TRBD2. The trim removed 0 bases at V and 6 bases at J, leaving 5 bases unmatched. The CDR3 is made up of 16 amino acids. Germline V CDR1 and CDR2: SGHRS, YFSETQ. This chain's CDR3 is CASSLAGLAGVAEQYF. As DNA, the CDR3 is TGCGCCAGCAGCTTGGCGGGACTAGCGGGAGTAGCCGAGCAGTACTTC.

This clone was detected a few times. V and J are TRBV5-1 and TRBJ2-3, with D possibly TRBD1 on 6 matching bases. The length of the CDR3 is 15 residues. Germline values: CDR1 SGHRS, CDR2 YFSETQ. V was pared by 2 bases and J by 2 bases, with 12 bases between. The CDR3 region is CASSLQGPYTDTQYF. CDR3 nucleotides: TGCGCCAGCAGCTTACAGGGACCCTACACAGATACGCAGTATTTT.

The chain links TRBV6-1 to TRBJ1-3; D may be TRBD1 (6 bases). Germline assignment: CDR1 MNHNS and CDR2 SASEGT. V lost 5 bases, J lost 6 bases, and 14 bases lay in between. The CDR3 runs to 14 residues. CDR3 residues: CASSMGGFENTIYF. DNA of the CDR3: TGTGCCAGCAGTATGGGGGGCTTTGAAAACACCATATATTTT.